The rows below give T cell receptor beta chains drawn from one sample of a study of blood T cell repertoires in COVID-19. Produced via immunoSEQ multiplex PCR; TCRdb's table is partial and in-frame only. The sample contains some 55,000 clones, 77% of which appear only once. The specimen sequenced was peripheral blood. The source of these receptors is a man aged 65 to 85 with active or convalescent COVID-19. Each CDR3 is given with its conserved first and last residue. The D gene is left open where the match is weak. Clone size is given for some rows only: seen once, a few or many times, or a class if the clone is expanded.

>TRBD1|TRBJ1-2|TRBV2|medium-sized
CASRLQGEYGYTF
TGTGCCAGCAGGCTCCAGGGGGAGTATGGCTACACCTTC
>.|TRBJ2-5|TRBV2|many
CASRGGQETQYF
TGTGCCAGCAGGGGCGGGCAAGAGACCCAGTACTTC
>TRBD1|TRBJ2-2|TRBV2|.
CASSVGTGFSGELFF
TGTGCCAGCAGTGTAGGGACAGGGTTTTCCGGGGAGCTGTTTTTT
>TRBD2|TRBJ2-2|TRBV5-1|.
CASSLAGAINTGELFF
TGCGCCAGCAGCTTAGCGGGAGCGATAAACACCGGGGAGCTGTTTTTT
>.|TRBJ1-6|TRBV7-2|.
CASSDGQYNSPLHF
TGTGCCAGCAGCGATGGACAGTATAATTCACCCCTCCACTTT
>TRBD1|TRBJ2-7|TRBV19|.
CASSKGTGTVPVEQYF
TGTGCCAGTAGCAAGGGAACCGGGACAGTTCCCGTCGAGCAGTACTTC
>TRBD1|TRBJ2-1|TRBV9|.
CASTPGGDNEQFF
TGTGCCAGCACCCCAGGGGGTGACAATGAGCAGTTCTTC
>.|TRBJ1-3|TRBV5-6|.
CASSLGRRRNTIYF
TGTGCCAGCAGCTTGGGTCGAAGGAGGAACACCATATATTTT
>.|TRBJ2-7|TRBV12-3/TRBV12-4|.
CASSLKDNYEQYF
TGTGCCAGCAGTTTAAAGGACAATTACGAGCAGTACTTC
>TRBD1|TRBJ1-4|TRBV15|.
CATSKGQGNEKLFF
TGTGCCACCAGCAAGGGACAGGGGAATGAAAAACTGTTTTTT
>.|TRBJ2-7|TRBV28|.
CASTDSLSYEQYF
TGTGCCAGCACGGACAGCCTCTCCTACGAGCAGTACTTC
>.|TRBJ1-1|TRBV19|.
CASSLDSLNTEAFF
TGTGCCAGTAGTCTGGACAGCCTGAACACTGAAGCTTTCTTT
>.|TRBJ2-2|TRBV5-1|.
CASSFQQAPNTGELFF
TGCGCCAGCAGCTTCCAGCAGGCGCCGAACACCGGGGAGCTGTTTTTT
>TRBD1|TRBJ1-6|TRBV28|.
CASSRGQGIAPLHF
TGTGCCAGCAGTCGTGGACAGGGGATAGCACCCCTCCACTTT
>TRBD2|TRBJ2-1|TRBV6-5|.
CASKTPGGNEQFF
TGTGCCAGCAAGACCCCGGGGGGCAATGAGCAGTTCTTC
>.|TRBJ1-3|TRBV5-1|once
CASSSDGTTGNTIYF
TGCGCCAGCAGCTCTGACGGAACTACTGGAAACACCATATATTTT
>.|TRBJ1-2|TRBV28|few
CASRSGNYGYTF
TGTGCCAGCAGGTCGGGGAACTATGGCTACACCTTC
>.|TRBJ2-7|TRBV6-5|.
CASSYLGEQYF
TGTGCCAGCAGTTACCTCGGGGAGCAGTACTTC
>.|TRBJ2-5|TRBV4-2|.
CASRSSLGRLEGETQYF
TGTGCCAGCAGATCTTCGCTGGGTAGGCTTGAGGGAGAGACCCAGTACTTC